A selection of T cell receptor beta chains follows, all from one sample in a study of cytomegalovirus exposure and HLA in healthy donors. The method was immunoSEQ multiplex PCR; TCRdb's version includes in-frame clones alone and lacks a portion of them. This sample has about 200,000 clones, with approximately 82% found just once. The sequencing input was PBMCs. The receptors come from a woman between 18 and 30 years old in good health and CMV-seronegative. Both conserved end residues are part of each CDR3. A D gene is named only where the DNA matches it firmly. The listing skips clone size in some rows; elsewhere it reads once, few, many or a size class.

d_call | clone_size | cdr3_length | j_call | v_call | cdr3_aa | cdr3_nt
TRBD1 | . | 14 | TRBJ2-7 | TRBV6-1 | CASTVGQAFYEQYF | TGTGCCAGCACCGTAGGACAGGCTTTCTACGAGCAGTACTTC
. | . | 13 | TRBJ1-2 | TRBV6-1 | CASSPQRSYGYTF | TGTGCCAGCAGCCCTCAGCGGTCCTATGGCTACACCTTC
TRBD1 | . | 15 | TRBJ2-5 | TRBV4-1 | CASSQGRTGKETQYF | TGCGCCAGCAGCCAAGGCCGGACAGGGAAGGAGACCCAGTACTTC
. | few | 17 | TRBJ2-5 | TRBV4-3 | CASSQDFGTGDQETQYF | TGCGCCAGCAGCCAAGATTTTGGAACAGGTGATCAAGAGACCCAGTACTTC
TRBD1 | . | 17 | TRBJ1-3 | TRBV7-2 | CASSLGDSAFSGNTIYF | TGTGCCAGCAGCTTAGGGGACAGCGCTTTTTCTGGAAACACCATATATTTT
TRBD2 | . | 16 | TRBJ2-1 | TRBV6-5 | CASSYSSGGSYNEQFF | TGTGCCAGCAGTTACTCGTCGGGGGGCTCCTACAATGAGCAGTTCTTC
. | . | 13 | TRBJ2-1 | TRBV5-1 | CASSLGGGIEQFF | TGCGCCAGCAGCTTGGGTGGGGGCATTGAGCAGTTCTTC
TRBD1 | once | 14 | TRBJ2-1 | TRBV6-1 | CASRLGQASNEQFF | TGTGCCAGCAGGTTGGGACAGGCCTCCAATGAGCAGTTCTTC
. | . | 16 | TRBJ2-2 | TRBV28 | CASFTSRAGNTGELFF | TGTGCCAGCTTTACGTCCAGGGCAGGCAACACCGGGGAGCTGTTTTTT
TRBD1 | . | 15 | TRBJ1-2 | TRBV7-9 | CASSLAPRTGDGYTF | TGTGCCAGCAGCTTAGCCCCTCGGACAGGGGATGGCTACACCTTC
TRBD1 | . | 16 | TRBJ2-3 | TRBV27 | CASSSRGSGISDTQYF | TGTGCCAGCAGTTCCAGGGGGTCCGGCATCTCAGATACGCAGTATTTT
. | once | 16 | TRBJ1-4 | TRBV7-9 | CASSSQGMEIGEKLFF | TGTGCCAGCAGCTCACAGGGAATGGAGATCGGCGAAAAACTGTTTTTT
TRBD2 | once | 16 | TRBJ2-1 | TRBV27 | CASRVLAGTFFDEQFF | TGTGCCAGCAGAGTCTTAGCGGGGACCTTTTTCGATGAGCAGTTCTTC
TRBD1 | . | 16 | TRBJ2-1 | TRBV27 | CASSLAGTGSYNEQFF | TGTGCCAGCAGTTTAGCAGGGACAGGGTCCTACAATGAGCAGTTCTTC
. | . | 14 | TRBJ2-2 | TRBV19 | CASKTGEGTGELFF | TGTGCCAGTAAGACGGGAGAGGGGACCGGGGAGCTGTTTTTT
. | . | 15 | TRBJ1-5 | TRBV27 | CASSFGPTGDQPQHF | TGTGCCAGCAGTTTTGGCCCGACGGGGGATCAGCCCCAGCATTTT
TRBD1 | . | 16 | TRBJ1-4 | TRBV7-9 | CASSFRDRGSNEKLFF | TGTGCCAGCAGCTTCCGGGACAGGGGTTCTAATGAAAAACTGTTTTTT
. | . | 13 | TRBJ2-1 | TRBV2 | CASSASRADEQFF | TGTGCCAGCAGTGCTTCCAGGGCCGATGAGCAGTTCTTC